One and the same sample provided the 21 T cell receptor beta chains below, sequenced in a study of blood T cell repertoires in COVID-19. Assay: immunoSEQ multiplex PCR; the TCRdb copy retains only in-frame clones and omits some. The profile shows some 250,000 clones, 70% to 90% of them singletons. Sample: peripheral blood. These receptors all stem from a woman aged 70-85 years with active or convalescent COVID-19.

The V gene is TRBV7-9, the J gene TRBJ2-1, with 10 nucleotides matching TRBD2. This CDR3 contains 15 residues. J gave up 6 bases and V 2 bases, and 4 bases lay outside the gene matches. CDR1 and CDR2 from the germline V gene are SEHNR and FQNEAQ (reference sequence). CDR3 in amino acids: CASSLQLAGINEQFF. The CDR3 region has the DNA TGTGCCAGCAGCTTACAACTAGCGGGGATCAATGAGCAGTTCTTC.

This clone was found once. J is TRBJ2-1 and V is TRBV5-1, with TRBD2 identical over 16 bases. This CDR3 contains 18 residues. Germline loops: CDR1 SGHRS, CDR2 YFSETQ. Trimming took 3 bases from V and 5 from J; bases not matched to a gene: 8. Here the CDR3 reads CASSSGLAGGSIDNEQFF. CDR3 nucleotides: TGCGCCAGCAGCTCGGGACTAGCGGGGGGGAGTATCGACAATGAGCAGTTCTTC.

V is TRBV18 and J is TRBJ2-2, with D possibly being TRBD1 (6 bases). The CDR3 is 17 residues long. Germline CDR1 reads KGHSH; CDR2 reads LQKENI. Trimming removed 0 bases at V and 3 bases at J, with 14 bases between. The CDR3 DNA reads TGTGCCAGCTCACCACCAGCCTCTGGACAGCACACCGGGGAGCTGTTTTTT. It encodes CASSPPASGQHTGELFF.

The chain recombines TRBV18 with TRBJ1-2; 12 bases fit TRBD1. From germline, CDR1 is KGHSH and CDR2 LQKENI. The trim removed 3 bases at V and 7 bases at J, leaving 6 bases unmatched. This CDR3 has 15 residues. The CDR3 loop reads CASSPGQGARSGYTF. DNA of the CDR3: TGTGCCAGCTCACCGGGACAGGGGGCGCGATCTGGCTACACCTTC.

This chain uses TRBV3-1 (or the pseudogene TRBV3-2) with TRBJ1-5; D is unresolved. Germline CDR1 is LGHDT and CDR2 is YNNKEL (reference sequence). V lost 3 bases and J 0 bases, leaving 18 bases between the germline ends. The length of the CDR3 is 18 residues. This CDR3 is CASSQKTRETHSNQPQHF. CDR3 nucleotide sequence: TGTGCCAGCAGCCAGAAGACGAGGGAGACGCATAGCAATCAGCCCCAGCATTTT.

This sequence joins TRBV4-1 and TRBJ2-7, with 7 bases fitting TRBD1. The CDR3 is made up of 16 amino acids. The trim removed 3 bases at V and 0 bases at J, leaving 8 bases unmatched. CDR1 is MGHRA, CDR2 YSYEKL, per germline. This CDR3 is CASSHFGQANSYEQYF. CDR3 DNA: TGCGCCAGCAGCCACTTTGGACAGGCGAACTCCTACGAGCAGTACTTC.

This clone has just one count. J is TRBJ1-2 and V is TRBV19, with 7 bases matching TRBD1. Germline assignment: CDR1 LNHDA and CDR2 SQIVND (reference sequence). The CDR3 is 15 amino acids. The V segment lost 7 bases and the J segment 6 bases; nucleotides outside the gene matches: 14. This chain's CDR3 is CASTEGAAGLDGYTF. The CDR3 DNA sequence: TGTGCCAGTACCGAGGGGGCGGCTGGACTCGATGGCTACACCTTC.

The J gene is TRBJ1-1, the V gene TRBV5-1, with a possible D match to TRBD1 (6 bases). The germline CDR1 and CDR2 sequences are SGHRS and YFSETQ. The V end lost 4 bases, the J end lost 7 bases, and 23 bases lay between the germline ends. There are 16 residues in the CDR3. CDR3: CASSPSEGGRGGEAFF. The CDR3 coding sequence is TGCGCCAGCAGCCCCTCTGAGGGGGGGCGAGGTGGTGAAGCTTTCTTT.

The rearrangement links TRBV4-2 to TRBJ1-1, with 7 bases matching TRBD1. V was pared by 1 base and J by 3 bases, with 8 bases of the junction left unmatched. Germline CDR1 is LGHNA and CDR2 is YNFKEQ. The CDR3 is made up of 16 amino acids. The CDR3 here is CASSQGTGVGDTEAFF. CDR3 nucleotide sequence: TGTGCCAGCAGCCAAGGTACAGGGGTCGGGGACACTGAAGCTTTCTTT.

The CDR3 bases are TGCAGCGTTATTTCCGGGGGTGGAGATACGCAGTATTTT. Translated, it gives CSVISGGGDTQYF. The chain employs TRBV29-1 and TRBJ2-3; tentative D call: TRBD2 (6 bases). Trimming cost V 5 bases and J 5 bases, with 14 bases left between them. The germline gives CDR1 SQVTM, CDR2 ANQGSEA. The CDR3 extends over 13 amino acids.

The gene calls are TRBV5-4 and TRBJ2-5; a possible D gene is TRBD1 (5 bases). Germline CDR1 and CDR2: SGHNT and YYREEE (reference sequence). The V end lost 0 bases, the J end lost 4 bases, and 7 bases lay between the germline ends. This CDR3 spans 13 amino acids. The CDR3 DNA follows: TGTGCCAGCAGCTTGGGCAGGGCAGAGACCCAGTACTTC. Its protein is CASSLGRAETQYF.

V is TRBV10-1 and J is TRBJ2-7; D may be TRBD1 (6 bases). Trimming shortened V by 3 bases and J by 0 bases, and 12 bases separated the two germline ends. This CDR3 is 15 amino acids long. The V gene's germline CDR1 is WNHNN and CDR2 SYGVQD (reference sequence). CDR3 nucleotides: TGCGCCAGCAGTGACGGGACAATTAGCTCCTACGAGCAGTACTTC. Translation: CASSDGTISSYEQYF.

V and J are TRBV10-1 and TRBJ2-7, with D perhaps matching TRBD1 (5 bases). Per germline, CDR1 WNHNN and CDR2 SYGVQD (reference sequence). The CDR3 runs 13 residues. V lost 5 bases and J 0 bases, leaving 8 bases between the germline ends. The CDR3 protein is CASSRQNSYEQYF. The CDR3 DNA follows: TGCGCCAGCAGTCGACAGAACTCCTACGAGCAGTACTTC.

The genes are TRBV7-3 and TRBJ2-1; TRBD2 agrees at 11 bases. Germline V CDR1 and CDR2: SGHTA, FQGTGA. CDR3 length: 16 amino acids. With V trimmed by 5 bases and J by 0 bases, 3 bases remained unmatched. CDR3 coding DNA: TGTGCCAGCAGCCTGACTAGCGGGGTCTCCTACAATGAGCAGTTCTTC. The encoded protein is CASSLTSGVSYNEQFF.

The chain is built from TRBV14 and TRBJ2-5, with TRBD2 matching over 7 bases. This CDR3 has 15 amino acids. Unmatched junction bases numbered 9, after V lost 2 bases and J lost 6 bases. The germline V gene encodes CDR1 SGHDN and CDR2 FVKESK. CDR3 DNA: TGTGCCAGCAGCCAAAGGACTAGGGACGGGAAGACCCAGTACTTC. As protein: CASSQRTRDGKTQYF.

J is TRBJ2-2 and V is TRBV5-6, with TRBD1 matching 9 bases. The junction had 7 bases not matched to a gene; V was cut back by 6 bases and J by 4 bases. CDR3 size: 15 residues. CDR1 SGHDT and CDR2 YYEEEE come from the germline V gene. CDR3: CASTWGTGITGELFF. CDR3 sequence (DNA): TGTGCCAGCACTTGGGGGACAGGGATCACCGGGGAGCTGTTTTTT. Filled out from reference TRBV5-6 and TRBJ2-2, the complete variable domain reads DAGVTQSPTHLIKTRGQQVTLRCSPKSGHDTVSWYQQALGQGPQFIFQYYEEEERQRGNFPDRFSGHQFPNYSSELNVNALLLGDSALYLCASTWGTGITGELFFGEGSRLTVL.

The table lists this clone with a count of one. The rearrangement uses TRBV6-6 and TRBJ1-5; 10 nucleotides line up with TRBD1. The CDR3 spans 15 residues. Per germline, CDR1 MNHNY and CDR2 SVGAGI (reference sequence). V dropped 2 bases and J dropped 4; count of bases not matched to a gene: 2. The CDR3 DNA reads as TGTGCCAGCAGTTACGACAGGGGGCTAAATCAGCCCCAGCATTTT. Protein: CASSYDRGLNQPQHF.

For the CDR3, the DNA is TGTGCCAGCAGCTTTTCAGGGGCTGGAAACACCATATATTTT. Protein sequence: CASSFSGAGNTIYF. The J gene is TRBJ1-3, the V gene TRBV7-2, with D possibly being TRBD1 (6 bases). Germline V gene sequence: CDR1 SGHTA, CDR2 FQGNSA. The CDR3 is 14 amino acids. V lost 3 bases to trimming and J lost 2 bases, with 8 bases between them.

The chain has TRBV11-3 and TRBJ1-2; perhaps TRBD1 as D (5 bases). The CDR3 is made up of 13 amino acids. Germline-derived CDR1 and CDR2 are SGHNT and YENEEA. V lost 1 base and J 8 bases, leaving 11 bases between the germline ends. The CDR3 is CASSLGPGLGYTF. CDR3 sequence (DNA): TGTGCCAGCAGCTTAGGGCCAGGGTTGGGCTACACCTTC.

The CDR3 reads CASSLGGQGGKNEQFF. CDR3 sequence (DNA): TGTGCCAGCAGCTTAGGGGGACAGGGAGGGAAGAATGAGCAGTTCTTC. V and J are TRBV7-9 and TRBJ2-1, with 9 bases that match TRBD1. Trimming removed 1 base from V and 7 bases from J; junction bases left unmatched: 8. The CDR3 loop spans 16 amino acids. The germline V gene has CDR1 SEHNR and CDR2 FQNEAQ (reference sequence).

The V call is TRBV10-1, the J call TRBJ1-1, with a possible D match to TRBD1 (6 bases). The germline V and J ends were trimmed by 4 bases and 8 bases, with 11 bases remaining between them. This CDR3 is 12 amino acids long. The V gene's germline CDR1 is WNHNN and CDR2 SYGVQD (reference sequence). The CDR3 region has the DNA TGCGCCAGCAGTGGGAACGACAGGGAAGCTTTCTTT. It codes for CASSGNDREAFF.